This T cell receptor beta chain was observed in a study of blood T cell repertoires in COVID-19. As for the study in general: Spain, Italy and the United States supplied samples that represented acute and convalescent COVID-19. PBMCs, B-cell-depleted T cells, or T cells provided the cDNA or gDNA that made up the material.

The protocol was immunoSEQ multiplex PCR, while the TCRdb copy is restricted to in-frame clones and leaves out a portion. The sample lists a few hundred thousand clones, 89% occurring once. Enrolled during active infection, Seattle patients were then followed longitudinally. In germline, CDR1 is SQVTM, CDR2 ANQGSEA. The CDR3 runs to 15 residues. The germline V and J ends were trimmed by 2 bases and 0 bases, with 12 bases remaining between them. This clone was counted once. The clonotype comes from a woman aged 30 to 39 with COVID-19, enrolled during active disease. The specimen sequenced was peripheral blood. V is TRBV29-1 and J is TRBJ2-3, with D maybe TRBD1 (6 bases). The CDR3 is CSVEKGQRSTDTQYF. In DNA, the CDR3 is TGCAGCGTTGAAAAAGGACAGAGAAGCACAGATACGCAGTATTTT.